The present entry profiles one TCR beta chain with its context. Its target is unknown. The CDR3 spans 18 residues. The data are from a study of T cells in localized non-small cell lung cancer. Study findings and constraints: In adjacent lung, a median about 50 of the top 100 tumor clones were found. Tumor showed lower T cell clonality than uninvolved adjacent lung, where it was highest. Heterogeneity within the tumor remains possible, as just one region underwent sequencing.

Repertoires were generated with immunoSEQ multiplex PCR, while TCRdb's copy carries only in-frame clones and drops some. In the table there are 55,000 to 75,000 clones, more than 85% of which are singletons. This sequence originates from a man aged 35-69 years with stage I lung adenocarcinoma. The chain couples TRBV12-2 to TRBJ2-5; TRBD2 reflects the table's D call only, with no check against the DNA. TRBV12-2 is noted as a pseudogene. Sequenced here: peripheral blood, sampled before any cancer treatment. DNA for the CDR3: TGTGCAAGTCCCATGGGGCCCAGACTAGCGGGGCACCAAGAGACCCAGTACTTC. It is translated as CASPMGPRLAGHQETQYF.